The 14 T cell receptor beta chains given below trace back to one sample, sequenced in a study of Tregs in tolerant kidney transplant recipients (dated by TCRdb to the late 2010s). In the paper's terms, the time point label means: blood sample drawn before combined kidney and bone marrow transplant. The receptor library was made with the immunoSEQ multiplex PCR assay. Imported from immuneACCESS, the table was reduced by TCRdb to in-frame sequences with V and J called. These copies leave out some clones; in studies compared against another copy, an unresolved V gene accounts for under half, and the cause of the remainder is not known. This sample's listing comprises about 48,000 clones. The ten top clones hold 0.85% of the sample. Sequencing was performed on CD4+ T cells from blood, taken before the transplant. These receptors were obtained from a human donor who received a combined kidney and bone marrow transplant.

The CDR3: CASRTSGREGDIQYF. The part of the CDR3 DNA that was read is TGCGCCAGCAGGACTAGCGGGAGGGAGGGGGACATT. The chain combines TRBV5-1 with TRBJ2-4, with 14 bases lining up with TRBD2. From the germline J gene comes the end of the CDR3, since the read stops 3 residues before it. The V segment lost 5 bases and the J segment 8 bases; nucleotides outside the gene matches: 6. CDR3 length: 15 residues. Germline V gene lookup returns CDR1 SGHRS and CDR2 YFSETQ.

On this clone itself: The sequence runs out 3 residues before the end of the CDR3; the remainder is reconstructed from the germline J gene. J is TRBJ2-5 and V is TRBV16; 7 bases match TRBD1. Looked up from germline, CDR1 is KGHSY and CDR2 is FQNENV. V shed 4 bases and J 2 bases; nucleotides not matched to a gene: 1. The CDR3 totals 13 residues. Partial CDR3 DNA: TGTGCCAGCAGCCGGGACAGACAAGAGACC. Residues: CASSRDRQET. In full, the CDR3 reads CASSRDRQETQYF. The full variable domain, completed using reference TRBV16 and TRBJ2-5, is GEEVAQTPKHLVRGEGQKAKLYCAPIKGHSYVFWYQQVLKNEFKFLISFQNENVFDETGMPKERFSAKCLPNSPCSLEIQATKLEDSAVYFCASSRDRQETQYFGPGTRLLVL.

For this clone: Read data end 3 residues before the CDR3 end; the end is taken from the germline J gene. V is TRBV11-2 and J is TRBJ2-1, with D possibly being TRBD2 (6 bases). The CDR3 has 15 residues. The V gene's germline CDR1 is SGHAT and CDR2 FQNNGV. Trimming left V 3 bases short and J 5 bases short, with 14 bases between. CDR3 region: CASSFGGSWNNEQFF. The CDR3 DNA, read in part, is TGTGCCAGCAGCTTTGGGGGGAGTTGGAACAATGAG.

Turning to this clone: The missing CDR3 end, 3 residues past where the read stops, is filled in from the germline J gene. This rearrangement joins TRBV7-9 to TRBJ2-1; D not resolved. Trimming shortened V by 1 base and J by 8 bases, and 12 bases separated the two germline ends. This CDR3 has 14 residues. CDR1 and CDR2 (germline): SEHNR, FQNEAQ (reference sequence). CDR3 in amino acids: CASSLGGIGDEQFF. The part of the CDR3 DNA that was read is TGTGCCAGCAGCTTAGGCGGCATCGGCGATGAG.

Of note for this clone: The read comes to an end 3 residues before the CDR3 does, leaving the germline J gene to fill in the end. This chain uses TRBV19 with TRBJ1-1, with D perhaps TRBD1 (6 bases). V gave up 2 bases and J gave up 1 base, with 14 bases separating them. The CDR3 has 16 residues. Germline CDR1 LNHDA, CDR2 SQIVND (reference sequence). The CDR3 reads CASSITHIQGNTEAFF. Partial CDR3 DNA: TGTGCCAGTAGTATAACCCACATACAGGGGAACACTGAA.

With respect to this clone: The CDR3 goes on 3 residues after the read ends, and that part is filled in from the germline J gene. The V gene is TRBV7-2, the J gene TRBJ2-7, with D possibly being TRBD1 (5 bases). The CDR3 consists of 15 residues. With 1 base removed from V and 2 bases from J, the gap between germline ends came to 12 bases. From germline, CDR1 is SGHTA and CDR2 FQGNSA. Here the CDR3 reads CASSLGRGSTYEQYF. Partial CDR3 DNA: TGTGCCAGCAGCTTAGGTAGGGGTTCTACCTACGAG.

About this clone: Read coverage stops 3 residues before the CDR3 terminus; the germline J gene supplies the remainder. This chain uses TRBV7-9 with TRBJ1-6; no definite D call. The germline V and J ends were trimmed by 5 bases and 7 bases, with 9 bases remaining between them. The CDR3 consists of 13 residues. Looked up from germline, CDR1 is SEHNR and CDR2 is FQNEAQ (reference sequence). The DNA read from the CDR3 is TGTGCCAGCAGCCCAGACTGGAATTCACCC. Translating it yields CASSPDWNSP. The CDR3 in full is CASSPDWNSPLHF.

With respect to this clone: The DNA ends 3 residues before the CDR3 does, and the rest of the CDR3 is filled in from the germline J gene. The chain links TRBV7-2 to TRBJ2-3, with 11 bases that match TRBD2. Germline V gene sequence: CDR1 SGHTA, CDR2 FQGNSA. CDR3 length: 15 amino acids. V gave up 5 bases and J gave up 2 bases; unmatched junction bases: 3. The CDR3 DNA, read in part, is TGTGCCAGCAGCAAGGGACTAGCGGTCACAGATACG. As protein: CASSKGLAVTDT. The whole CDR3 sequence is CASSKGLAVTDTQYF.

Turning to this clone: Read data end 3 residues before the CDR3 end; the end is taken from the germline J gene. The J gene is TRBJ1-1, the V gene TRBV19, with 8 positions matching TRBD1. V was clipped by 6 bases and J by 1 base; unmatched bases: 4. This CDR3 comprises 14 residues. Germline assignment: CDR1 LNHDA and CDR2 SQIVND (reference sequence). The sequenced CDR3 bases are TGTGCCAGTAGCCTGACAGGGGAGAACACTGAA. Its translation is CASSLTGENTE. The whole CDR3 protein is CASSLTGENTEAFF.

For this clone: The CDR3 end falls 3 residues outside the read, so it is completed with the germline J gene. V gene TRBV5-1 combines with J gene TRBJ2-7; TRBD2 aligns across 9 bases. From germline, CDR1 is SGHRS and CDR2 YFSETQ. J gave up 2 bases and V 2 bases, and 2 bases lay outside the gene matches. The CDR3 extends over 14 amino acids. The part of the CDR3 DNA that was read is TGCGCCAGCAGCTTAGCGGGAGGTGCCTACGAG. It is translated as CASSLAGGAYE. The whole CDR3 sequence is CASSLAGGAYEQYF. Looking up the rest from reference TRBV5-1 and TRBJ2-7 gives the full variable domain: KAGVTQTPRYLIKTRGQQVTLSCSPISGHRSVSWYQQTPGQGLQFLFEYFSETQRNKGNFPGRFSGRQFSNSRSEMNVSTLELGDSALYLCASSLAGGAYEQYFGPGTRLTVT.

Points on this clone: The read ends 3 residues before the CDR3 terminus; that terminus is restored from the germline J gene. The chain combines TRBV19 with TRBJ2-1; TRBD1 matches at 12 bases. This CDR3 is 15 amino acids long. V dropped 0 bases and J dropped 9; count of bases not matched to a gene: 3. CDR1 and CDR2 from the germline V gene are LNHDA and SQIVND (reference sequence). The covered CDR3 bases are TGTGCCAGTAGTATAGAGGGACAGGGGGCTGGTGAG. This encodes CASSIEGQGAGE. The full CDR3 is CASSIEGQGAGEQFF.

On this clone: From the germline J gene comes the end of the CDR3, since the read stops 3 residues before it. This sequence joins TRBV30 and TRBJ1-4; no clear D. The CDR3 consists of 13 residues. Germline values: CDR1 GTSNPN, CDR2 SVGIG (reference sequence). The CDR3: CGGSGGGNEKLFF. CDR3 DNA, as far as it was read: TGTGGTGGGTCAGGTGGAGGGAATGAAAAA.

Comments on this clone: The read finishes 3 residues shy of the CDR3 end, and the germline J gene is used to complete it. The chain is built from TRBV5-1 and TRBJ1-1; D call uncertain. Germline V gives CDR1 SGHRS, CDR2 YFSETQ. Deletions cut 0 bases from V and 6 bases from J, with 12 bases between. CDR3 size: 14 residues. The chain's CDR3 is CASSLVVGQAEAFF. CDR3 DNA (partial): TGCGCCAGCAGCTTGGTCGTGGGCCAGGCTGAA.

About this clone itself: With the read ending 3 residues before the CDR3 end, the germline J gene is used to fill in that end. The chain employs TRBV19 and TRBJ2-3; 12 bases line up with TRBD2. In germline, CDR1 is LNHDA, CDR2 SQIVND (reference sequence). Trimming at V came to 4 bases and at J to 5 bases, leaving 7 bases not matched to a gene. The CDR3 runs to 16 residues. CDR3 protein: CASSTQTSGRGDTQYF. Partial CDR3 DNA: TGTGCCAGTAGTACCCAGACTAGCGGGAGAGGAGATACG.